Listed here are 17 T cell receptor beta chains from one sample, sequenced in a study of T cell responses to AZD1222 COVID-19 vaccine. Clones were sequenced by immunoSEQ multiplex PCR, and TCRdb holds only the in-frame ones, with some missing. The table includes about 100,000 clones, around 87% detected once. The input for sequencing was peripheral blood, taken on day 0 of MenACWY control vaccination. These receptors were taken from an adult in good health.

The chain joins TRBV3-1 (or the pseudogene TRBV3-2) to TRBJ1-2, with TRBD1 matching over 7 bases. This CDR3 region has 18 residues. With 0 bases clipped from V and 0 bases from J, the junction kept 10 bases outside the gene matches. The V gene's germline CDR1 is LGHDT and CDR2 YNNKEL (reference sequence). The CDR3 region has the DNA TGTGCCAGCAGCCAAGATTTAGGACAAAGGGGGCCTAACTATGGCTACACCTTC. Protein sequence: CASSQDLGQRGPNYGYTF.

V gene TRBV28 combines with J gene TRBJ2-3; 10 positions agree with TRBD2. CDR3 size: 16 residues. Germline CDR1 reads MDHEN; CDR2 reads SYDVKM. V lost 5 bases to trimming and J lost 1 base; unmatched junction nucleotides: 6. CDR3 in amino acids: CASSPVLAGRTDTQYF. The CDR3 coding sequence is TGTGCCAGCAGTCCTGTACTAGCGGGACGCACAGATACGCAGTATTTT.

V is TRBV5-1 and J is TRBJ1-3, with 7 positions matching TRBD1. The germline CDR1 and CDR2 sequences are SGHRS and YFSETQ. The length of the CDR3 is 15 residues. V lost 4 bases, J lost 7 bases, and 11 bases stayed unmatched. This CDR3 is CASSPSQGVTNTIYF. CDR3 DNA: TGCGCCAGCAGCCCTAGTCAGGGGGTAACCAACACCATATATTTT.

The CDR3 bases are TGTGCCAGCAGCGCGACCGGCACGGCCTATGGCTACACCTTC. Its protein product is CASSATGTAYGYTF. The V gene is TRBV28, the J gene TRBJ1-2; D unclear. The germline V and J ends were trimmed by 6 bases and 4 bases, with 15 bases remaining between them. CDR1 and CDR2 from the germline V gene are MDHEN and SYDVKM. This CDR3 region has 14 residues.

V is TRBV6-2 or TRBV6-3 and J is TRBJ2-7; D perhaps matches TRBD1 (6 bases). Germline V CDR1 and CDR2: MNHEY, SVGEGT. V lost 5 bases and J lost 6, with 17 bases in between. The CDR3 has 14 residues. The CDR3 coding sequence is TGTGCCAGCAGTCCCCACAGGGAATTGGGCGAGCAGTACTTC. This codes for CASSPHRELGEQYF.

The V call is TRBV5-4, the J call TRBJ1-3, with 7 bases matching TRBD1. The CDR3 is made up of 14 amino acids. Germline CDR1 is SGHNT and CDR2 is YYREEE (reference sequence). The V segment lost 6 bases and the J segment 2 bases; nucleotides outside the gene matches: 5. The CDR3 coding sequence is TGTGCCAGCAATGCTCAGGGGGCTGGAAACACCATATATTTT. This sequence encodes CASNAQGAGNTIYF.

The chain employs TRBV4-3 and TRBJ2-7; D perhaps matches TRBD2 (6 bases). This CDR3 has 16 residues. The V gene lost 0 bases and the J gene lost 5 bases, with 17 bases spanning the gap. CDR1 and CDR2 from the germline V gene are LGHNA and YSLEER. This CDR3 reads CASSQEWRDLLDEQYF. The CDR3 bases are TGCGCCAGCAGCCAAGAATGGCGGGACCTCTTGGACGAGCAGTACTTC.

The chain couples TRBV2 to TRBJ2-2; D remains unclear. Germline lookup yields CDR1 SNHLY and CDR2 FYNNEI. The CDR3 has 14 residues. V lost 6 bases and J lost 4, with 12 bases in between. The CDR3 spells CASRLGPGTGELFF. The CDR3 coding sequence is TGTGCCAGCAGACTCGGACCCGGCACCGGGGAGCTGTTTTTT.

The chain uses TRBV19 and TRBJ1-5; D not resolved. The CDR3 contains 13 residues. The germline gives CDR1 LNHDA, CDR2 SQIVND (reference sequence). Trimming stripped 7 bases from V and 5 bases from J, with 12 bases between. Here the CDR3 DNA reads TGTGCCAGTAACCTTAGACCGGATCAGCCCCAGCATTTT. Its protein product is CASNLRPDQPQHF.

This rearrangement joins TRBV12-3 or TRBV12-4 to TRBJ2-1; 7 positions agree with TRBD1. The V segment lost 7 bases and the J segment 7 bases; nucleotides outside the gene matches: 4. The CDR3 is 12 residues long. The CDR3 DNA follows: TGTGCCAGCAAAGGGGGCTTGAATGAGCAGTTCTTC. Encoded protein: CASKGGLNEQFF.

This chain links TRBV5-3 with TRBJ1-2; 7 bases align to TRBD1. TRBV5-3 is an ORF, and what it does is uncertain. This CDR3 has 15 residues. After removal of 2 bases from V and 6 bases from J, the junction contained 10 bases not matched to a gene. CDR3 amino acids: CARSFETGMGDGYTF. The CDR3 bases are TGTGCCAGAAGCTTCGAGACAGGGATGGGCGATGGCTACACCTTC.

This chain joins TRBV5-4 and TRBJ2-1; no definite D call. Trimming took 0 bases from V and 0 from J, leaving 7 bases between them. Germline V CDR1 and CDR2: SGHNT, YYREEE (reference sequence). The CDR3 is 15 amino acids. The DNA of the CDR3 is TGTGCCAGCAGCTTGGACTCCAGCTCCTACAATGAGCAGTTCTTC. It encodes CASSLDSSSYNEQFF.

V usage is TRBV15 and J usage is TRBJ1-1; weak D call: TRBD1 (5 bases). Per germline, CDR1 LNHNV and CDR2 YYDKDF (reference sequence). The CDR3 length is 16 residues. The ends were cut back, 6 bases at V and 1 base at J, with 18 bases in the middle. The CDR3 nucleotides are TGTGCCACCAGTCCAGGTGGGGGGTCTGGGAACACTGAAGCTTTCTTT. Amino acids: CATSPGGGSGNTEAFF.

The chain joins TRBV19 to TRBJ2-5; D is perhaps TRBD1 (6 bases). This CDR3 has 16 amino acids. Trimming removed 4 bases from V and 3 bases from J, with 18 bases in between. The germline CDR1 and CDR2 sequences are LNHDA and SQIVND (reference sequence). CDR3 coding DNA: TGTGCCAGTAGTAAAGTCCCCGGACAGAAGAAAGAGACCCAGTACTTC. Its translation: CASSKVPGQKKETQYF.

This chain connects TRBV15 to TRBJ2-2; D may match TRBD1 or TRBD2 (5 bases each). Germline loops: CDR1 LNHNV, CDR2 YYDKDF (reference sequence). This CDR3 is 15 amino acids long. V lost 3 bases, J lost 4 bases, and 12 bases lay in between. CDR3 sequence (DNA): TGTGCCACCAGCAGTGGGGGTCCGGGCACCGGGGAGCTGTTTTTT. Translation gives CATSSGGPGTGELFF.

The chain carries TRBV27 and TRBJ1-6; D remains unclear. Per the germline V gene, CDR1 is MNHEY and CDR2 is SMNVEV (reference sequence). The CDR3 runs to 13 residues. V was clipped by 5 bases and J by 13 bases, with 15 bases between them. CDR3 coding DNA: TGTGCCAGCAGTCCTCGGGCCTTAGATCCCCTCCACTTT. It yields the protein CASSPRALDPLHF.

This rearrangement joins TRBV14 to TRBJ1-2, with TRBD1 as a possible D gene (6 bases). The V and J ends lost 7 bases and 7 bases respectively, with 19 bases between them. The CDR3 totals 14 residues. Looked up from germline, CDR1 is SGHDN and CDR2 is FVKESK. The CDR3 bases are TGTGCCAGCACCAGGGGATTATCGACGACTGGCTACACCTTC. It yields the protein CASTRGLSTTGYTF.